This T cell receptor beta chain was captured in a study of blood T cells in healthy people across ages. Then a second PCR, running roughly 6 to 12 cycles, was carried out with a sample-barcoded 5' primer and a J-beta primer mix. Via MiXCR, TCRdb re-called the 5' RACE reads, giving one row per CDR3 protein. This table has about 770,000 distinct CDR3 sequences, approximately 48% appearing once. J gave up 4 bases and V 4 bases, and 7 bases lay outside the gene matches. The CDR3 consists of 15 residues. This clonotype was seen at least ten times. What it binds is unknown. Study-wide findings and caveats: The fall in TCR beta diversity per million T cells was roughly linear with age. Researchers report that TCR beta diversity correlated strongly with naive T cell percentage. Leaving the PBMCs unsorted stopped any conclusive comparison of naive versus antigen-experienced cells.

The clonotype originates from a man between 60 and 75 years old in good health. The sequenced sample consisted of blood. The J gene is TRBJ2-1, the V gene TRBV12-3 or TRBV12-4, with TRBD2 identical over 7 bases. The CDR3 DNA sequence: TGTGCCAGCAGTTCCGGGGACTACTCATACAATGAGCAGTTCTTC. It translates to CASSSGDYSYNEQFF.